A single sample is the source of the 26 T cell receptor beta chains below, sequenced in a study of cytomegalovirus exposure and HLA in healthy donors. Profiled with immunoSEQ multiplex PCR; TCRdb holds only in-frame clones, not every one. The data show roughly 120,000 clones, with 80% to 90% seen just once and about 4.1% held by the top ten. Input material: PBMCs. The receptors were gathered from a young man in good health and CMV-seropositive.

The chain has TRBV7-2 and TRBJ1-1, with 7 bases fitting TRBD1. CDR1 and CDR2 (germline): SGHTA, FQGNSA. This CDR3 has 13 residues. Trimming cost V 5 bases and J 1 base; bases outside gene matches: 1. In DNA form, the CDR3 reads TGTGCCAGCAGCGACAGGGCGAACACTGAAGCTTTCTTT. It codes for CASSDRANTEAFF.

This clone has a single count. This chain uses TRBV10-2 with TRBJ2-5; TRBD2 matches 8 bases. This CDR3 has 15 residues. The V and J ends lost 8 bases and 4 bases, in that order; junction bases with no gene match: 12. The germline CDR1 and CDR2 sequences are WSHSY and SAAADI. This CDR3 is CASGGRRGARETQYF. The CDR3 nucleotides are TGCGCCAGCGGGGGGAGGCGGGGGGCACGAGAGACCCAGTACTTC.

CDR3 in amino acids: CAISVRDTLTGELFF. The CDR3 DNA is TGTGCCATCAGCGTACGGGACACCCTCACCGGGGAGCTGTTTTTT. The V gene is TRBV10-3, the J gene TRBJ2-2, with a tentative D call TRBD1 (6 bases). The germline V and J ends were trimmed by 6 bases and 4 bases, with 15 bases remaining between them. The germline V gene has CDR1 ENHRY and CDR2 SYGVKD. This CDR3 is 15 amino acids long.

The chain carries TRBV2 and TRBJ2-2; perhaps TRBD2 as D (7 bases). Trimming left V 9 bases short and J 1 base short, with 12 bases between. The CDR3 is 14 amino acids. Per germline, CDR1 SNHLY and CDR2 FYNNEI. CDR3 bases: TGTGCCAGTAGGGGGGGTTTGAACACCGGGGAGCTGTTTTTT. Translated, it gives CASRGGLNTGELFF.

The rearrangement uses TRBV19 and TRBJ1-2; tentative D call: TRBD1 (5 bases). The CDR3 loop spans 13 amino acids. V lost 3 bases, J lost 5 bases, and 10 bases lay in between. The germline V gene has CDR1 LNHDA and CDR2 SQIVND (reference sequence). CDR3 in DNA: TGTGCCAGTAGTATGGGGGGTCCATATGGCTACACCTTC. The encoded protein is CASSMGGPYGYTF.

The chain has TRBV4-3 and TRBJ2-7, with a possible D match to TRBD1 (5 bases). This CDR3 contains 14 residues. Germline V gene data show CDR1 as LGHNA and CDR2 as YSLEER. V lost 4 bases and J lost 2, with 12 bases in between. The CDR3 nucleotides are TGCGCCAGCAGCCTATCGACAGAGACCTACGAGCAGTACTTC. It is translated as CASSLSTETYEQYF.

The V and J genes are TRBV4-3 and TRBJ2-3; 9 bases agree with TRBD2. Germline V gene lookup returns CDR1 LGHNA and CDR2 YSLEER. There are 16 residues in the CDR3. J lost 4 bases, V lost 1 base, and 6 bases had no gene match. CDR3 DNA: TGCGCCAGCAGCCAAGCCGAGGGCGGGGGGGCAGATACGCAGTATTTT. Residues: CASSQAEGGGADTQYF.

In nucleotides, the CDR3 is TGCGCCAGCAGCAGGGGGACATCCGCGGGGGCTAATGAAAAACTGTTTTTT. It yields the protein CASSRGTSAGANEKLFF. V usage is TRBV5-1 and J usage is TRBJ1-4, with D maybe TRBD1 (6 bases). The V and J ends lost 4 bases and 3 bases respectively, with 19 bases between them. This CDR3 region has 17 residues. Looked up from germline, CDR1 is SGHRS and CDR2 is YFSETQ. Variable domain in full (rest from reference TRBV5-1 and TRBJ1-4): KAGVTQTPRYLIKTRGQQVTLSCSPISGHRSVSWYQQTPGQGLQFLFEYFSETQRNKGNFPGRFSGRQFSNSRSEMNVSTLELGDSALYLCASSRGTSAGANEKLFFGSGTQLSVL.

This chain uses TRBV5-4 with TRBJ2-1; possible D gene TRBD1, 5 bases. The V gene lost 4 bases and the J gene lost 9 bases, with 17 bases spanning the gap. Germline V gene data show CDR1 as SGHNT and CDR2 as YYREEE (reference sequence). The CDR3 loop spans 14 amino acids. The CDR3 region has the DNA TGTGCCAGCAGCAGGGGCGGCGGCACTGGTGAGCAGTTCTTC. Protein product: CASSRGGGTGEQFF.

The J gene is TRBJ2-5, the V gene TRBV5-6, with no clear D. The V gene's germline CDR1 is SGHDT and CDR2 YYEEEE. Trimming took off 6 bases at V and 5 bases at J, with 11 bases between the two ends. The CDR3 is made up of 12 amino acids. In DNA form, the CDR3 reads TGTGCCAGCACTAAATCCCGGGAGACCCAGTACTTC. Protein product: CASTKSRETQYF.

This chain connects TRBV4-1 to TRBJ2-4, with a possible D match to TRBD1 (5 bases). In germline, CDR1 is MGHRA, CDR2 YSYEKL. The CDR3 length is 16 residues. Trimming shortened V by 1 base and J by 0 bases, and 10 bases separated the two germline ends. CDR3 amino acids: CASSQVLTVAKNIQYF. CDR3 in DNA: TGCGCCAGCAGCCAAGTTCTGACAGTAGCCAAAAACATTCAGTACTTC.

This clone came up a few times. The CDR3: CASSSGENQPQHF. In nucleotides, the CDR3 is TGTGCCAGCAGTAGTGGGGAGAATCAGCCCCAGCATTTT. The rearrangement uses TRBV6-4 and TRBJ1-5, with D unclear. Germline V gene sequence: CDR1 MRHNA, CDR2 SNTAGT. V dropped 5 bases and J dropped 4 bases, with 9 bases sitting between them. The CDR3 consists of 13 residues.

V gene TRBV4-2 combines with J gene TRBJ2-4, with TRBD2 matching over 10 bases. V gave up 6 bases and J gave up 4 bases; unmatched junction bases: 3. The germline V gene has CDR1 LGHNA and CDR2 YNFKEQ. CDR3 length: 14 amino acids. The CDR3 spells CASRPAGGKNIQYF. CDR3 nucleotide sequence: TGTGCCAGCAGACCAGCGGGGGGGAAAAACATTCAGTACTTC.

The gene calls are TRBV29-1 and TRBJ2-1; maybe TRBD2 (5 bases). Germline CDR1 SQVTM, CDR2 ANQGSEA. CDR3 length: 11 amino acids. Trimming pared 6 bases from V and 9 bases from J, leaving 12 bases between. Here the CDR3 reads CSVPAGVEQFF. CDR3 nucleotide sequence: TGCAGCGTACCCGCCGGGGTTGAGCAGTTCTTC.

As DNA, the CDR3 is TGTGCCAGCAGCGTAGTGTCAGGCGCTAACTATGGCTACACCTTC. This encodes CASSVVSGANYGYTF. This rearrangement joins TRBV9 to TRBJ1-2; no clear D gene. V was clipped by 0 bases and J by 0 bases, with 9 bases between them. Germline CDR1 SGDLS, CDR2 YYNGEE. The CDR3 spans 15 residues.

This sequence joins TRBV5-4 and TRBJ1-1; 11 bases align to TRBD1. V dropped 4 bases and J dropped 2; count of bases not matched to a gene: 7. The germline gives CDR1 SGHNT, CDR2 YYREEE (reference sequence). The CDR3 is made up of 16 amino acids. In nucleotides, the CDR3 is TGTGCCAGCAGCCACCTGGGACAGGGGGGTAACACTGAAGCTTTCTTT. This sequence encodes CASSHLGQGGNTEAFF.

The chain couples TRBV14 to TRBJ2-7; 9 nucleotides line up with TRBD1. This CDR3 is built from 16 residues. Per the germline V gene, CDR1 is SGHDN and CDR2 is FVKESK. J lost 5 bases, V lost 0 bases, and 8 bases had no gene match. The CDR3 sequence: CASSQDIGTGTNEQYF. CDR3 DNA sequence: TGTGCCAGCAGCCAAGATATCGGGACAGGGACCAACGAGCAGTACTTC.

The chain links TRBV10-3 to TRBJ2-7; weak D call: TRBD2 (7 bases). The CDR3 runs 12 residues. Deletions cut 10 bases from V and 4 bases from J, with 14 bases between. The germline CDR1 and CDR2 sequences are ENHRY and SYGVKD. The CDR3 sequence is CATAEGGYEQYF. The CDR3 DNA reads as TGTGCCACCGCCGAGGGGGGGTACGAGCAGTACTTC.

The chain links TRBV5-6 to TRBJ2-7; no clear D gene. This CDR3 is 13 amino acids long. In germline, CDR1 is SGHDT, CDR2 YYEEEE. V gave up 1 base and J gave up 4 bases, with 9 bases separating them. In DNA, the CDR3 is TGTGCCAGCAGCTTGATACAAGTTTACGAGCAGTACTTC. Translation gives CASSLIQVYEQYF.

This rearrangement joins TRBV27 to TRBJ2-3; the D gene is possibly TRBD2 (6 bases). The CDR3 runs to 15 residues. Germline CDR1 reads MNHEY; CDR2 reads SMNVEV (reference sequence). With 5 bases removed from V and 2 bases from J, the gap between germline ends came to 14 bases. The CDR3 here is CASSPPSELTDTQYF. The CDR3 nucleotides read TGTGCCAGCAGTCCGCCTAGCGAACTCACAGATACGCAGTATTTT.

This sequence joins TRBV7-9 and TRBJ2-2; weak D call: TRBD2 (6 bases). Trimming took 6 bases from V and 5 from J, leaving 16 bases between them. Germline-derived CDR1 and CDR2 are SEHNR and FQNEAQ (reference sequence). This CDR3 is 15 amino acids long. Here the CDR3 reads CASSLGLPGTGELFF. DNA of the CDR3: TGTGCCAGCAGTCTGGGACTTCCAGGGACCGGGGAGCTGTTTTTT. Supplemented by reference TRBV7-9 and TRBJ2-2, the full variable domain reads DTGVSQNPRHKITKRGQNVTFRCDPISEHNRLYWYRQTLGQGPEFLTYFQNEAQLEKSRLLSDRFSAERPKGSFSTLEIQRTEQGDSAMYLCASSLGLPGTGELFFGEGSRLTVL.

The chain uses TRBV6-6 and TRBJ1-2, with 7 positions matching TRBD1. The CDR3 loop spans 16 amino acids. The germline V gene encodes CDR1 MNHNY and CDR2 SVGAGI (reference sequence). J was trimmed by 0 bases and V by 0 bases; bases with no gene match: 4. The CDR3 reads CASSYSNDRANYGYTF. DNA of the CDR3: TGTGCCAGCAGTTACTCCAACGACAGGGCTAACTATGGCTACACCTTC.

The chain recombines TRBV4-1 with TRBJ2-7, with TRBD1 as a possible D gene (6 bases). CDR1 and CDR2 (germline): MGHRA, YSYEKL. The CDR3 totals 18 residues. Between the trimmed V and J ends, which lost 1 base and 5 bases, there was a span of 24 bases. CDR3 DNA: TGCGCCAGCAGCCAAGGAGCAGTGAGCGACAGGTGGGCCGACGAGCAGTACTTC. Its protein product is CASSQGAVSDRWADEQYF.

The rearrangement uses TRBV5-1 and TRBJ2-1; 9 nucleotides line up with TRBD2. Germline V lookup: CDR1 SGHRS, CDR2 YFSETQ. The CDR3 extends over 15 amino acids. With V trimmed by 2 bases and J by 4 bases, 4 bases remained unmatched. CDR3 protein: CASSLNSGGYNEQFF. For the CDR3, the DNA is TGCGCCAGCAGCTTAAATAGCGGGGGATACAATGAGCAGTTCTTC. Full variable domain (missing parts from reference TRBV5-1 and TRBJ2-1): KAGVTQTPRYLIKTRGQQVTLSCSPISGHRSVSWYQQTPGQGLQFLFEYFSETQRNKGNFPGRFSGRQFSNSRSEMNVSTLELGDSALYLCASSLNSGGYNEQFFGPGTRLTVL.

This chain links TRBV27 with TRBJ2-1; a possible D gene is TRBD2 (5 bases). Per the germline V gene, CDR1 is MNHEY and CDR2 is SMNVEV (reference sequence). Trimming took off 2 bases at V and 7 bases at J, with 9 bases between the two ends. CDR3 length: 13 residues. The CDR3, as DNA: TGTGCCAGCAGTTTAAGCGGACGGAATGAGCAGTTCTTC. Protein: CASSLSGRNEQFF.

This clone appeared a single time. The chain links TRBV28 to TRBJ2-7; D remains ambiguous. From germline, CDR1 is MDHEN and CDR2 SYDVKM. Trimming pared 0 bases from V and 0 bases from J, leaving 9 bases between. This CDR3 contains 15 residues. The CDR3 coding sequence is TGTGCCAGCAGTTTATGGTTGGCTAGCTCCTACGAGCAGTACTTC. This gives the protein CASSLWLASSYEQYF. The full variable domain, completed using reference TRBV28 and TRBJ2-7, is DVKVTQSSRYLVKRTGEKVFLECVQDMDHENMFWYRQDPGLGLRLIYFSYDVKMKEKGDIPEGYSVSREKKERFSLILESASTNQTSMYLCASSLWLASSYEQYFGPGTRLTVT.